Sequencing of this TCR beta chain was carried out in a study of chemoradiotherapy in HPV16-positive cancers. Method: immunoSEQ multiplex PCR; TCRdb's copy keeps in-frame clones and lacks some. Of 25,000 to 35,000 clones in the sample, around 90% are singletons; the top ten hold under 25%. The study's findings and limits: Only a couple of HPV16-positive patients supplied the functional HPV-specificity definition. HPV-responsive T-cell expansion during chemoradiotherapy was linked to improved recurrence-free survival in HPV16-positive patients. Candidate HPV-specific clones and E7-related TCR motifs grew in tumor during treatment.

Over chemoradiotherapy, repertoires were sampled more than once. Concerning this clone itself: Its specificity is not known.

Sequenced here: blood, sampled from a patient who underwent chemoradiotherapy. The sequence derives from a human donor with HPV-associated anogenital cancer.

This CDR3 is CASSLGTVSSYEQYF. The CDR3 region has the DNA TGTGCCAGCAGCTTAGGGACAGTAAGCTCCTACGAGCAGTACTTC. V gene TRBV7-9 combines with J gene TRBJ2-7; TRBD1 might be the D (6 bases). Germline CDR1 and CDR2: SEHNR and FQNEAQ (reference sequence). V lost 1 base, J lost 0 bases, and 10 bases lay in between. CDR3 length: 15 amino acids.